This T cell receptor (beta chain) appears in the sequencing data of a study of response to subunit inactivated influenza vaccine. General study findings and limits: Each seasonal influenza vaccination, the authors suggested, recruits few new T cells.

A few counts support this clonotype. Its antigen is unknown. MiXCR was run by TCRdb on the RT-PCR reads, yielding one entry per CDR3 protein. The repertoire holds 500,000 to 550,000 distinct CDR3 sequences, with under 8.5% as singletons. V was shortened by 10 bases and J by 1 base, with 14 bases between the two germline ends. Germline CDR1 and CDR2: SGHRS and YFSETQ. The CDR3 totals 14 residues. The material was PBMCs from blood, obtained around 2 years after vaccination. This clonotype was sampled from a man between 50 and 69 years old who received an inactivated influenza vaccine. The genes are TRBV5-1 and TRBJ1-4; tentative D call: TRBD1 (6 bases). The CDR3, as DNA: TGCGCCCGCGATCGGGACAAAACTAATGAAAAACTGTTTTTT. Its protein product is CARDRDKTNEKLFF.